The T cell receptor beta chain under discussion was sequenced for a study of blood T cells in healthy people across ages. About 9.9 milliliters of peripheral blood were drawn from each donor. Then a second PCR, running roughly 7 to 11 cycles, was carried out with a sample-barcoded 5' primer and a J-beta primer mix. TCRdb processed the 5' RACE reads anew with MiXCR; each CDR3 protein has one entry. Of approximately 350,000 distinct CDR3 sequences in the sample, approximately 51% were seen once. Looked up from germline, CDR1 is DFQATT and CDR2 is SNEGSKA (reference sequence). CDR3 size: 13 residues. Trimming shortened V by 5 bases and J by 2 bases, and 10 bases separated the two germline ends. On this clonotype itself: Its antigen is still unknown.

Regarding the study as a whole: Estimated diversity across one million T cells was deemed an underestimate. TCR beta diversity, measured per million T cells, fell in a roughly linear way with age. The lack of PBMC sorting stopped any conclusive naive versus antigen-experienced comparison.

This rearrangement joins TRBV20-1 to TRBJ2-1; no firm D call. The specimen was blood. This TCR derives from a man aged 55-75 years in good health. CDR3 bases: TGCAGTGCTTCGGACGGCACCTACAATGAGCAGTTCTTC. Translating gives CSASDGTYNEQFF.